The 11 T cell receptor beta chains in this list originate from one sample, sequenced in a study of shared clonotypes between healthy human individuals (dated by TCRdb to 2020 to 2021). The receptor library was made with the immunoSEQ multiplex PCR assay. The source is immuneACCESS, and TCRdb retained only in-frame sequences with V and J called. Part of the clones is not carried over; for the studies checked, unresolved V genes explain less than half of this, and the remainder is unexplained. Present in this sample are 2 million to 3 million clones, roughly nine tenths of which were seen just once. Jointly, the top ten make up roughly 0.14% of the sample. Sequencing input: naive CD4+ T cells sorted from blood. The label giving this sample's cell subset or site can be read as: CD45RA+ positively selected. These receptor sequences come from a man in his late teens or twenties in good health.

The V call is TRBV30, the J call TRBJ2-3; D unresolved. The V end lost 1 base, the J end lost 4 bases, and 15 bases lay between the germline ends. The CDR3 sequence is 15 residues long. CDR1 is GTSNPN, CDR2 SVGIG, per germline (reference sequence). The CDR3 nucleotides read TGTGCCTGGAGTGGTACAGATCTGGTATCAGATACGCAGTATTTT. Its protein product is CAWSGTDLVSDTQYF.

Details on this clone: This sample includes further DNA sequences coding for the same CDR3. V and J are TRBV10-3 and TRBJ2-1; no reliable D call. From germline, CDR1 is ENHRY and CDR2 SYGVKD. The V gene lost 2 bases and the J gene lost 7 bases, with 3 bases spanning the gap. CDR3 size: 11 residues. The CDR3 here is CAISEVNEQFF. CDR3 DNA sequence: TGTGCCATCAGTGAGGTGAATGAGCAGTTCTTC.

V gene TRBV11-2 combines with J gene TRBJ2-2; 8 bases fit TRBD2. Losses at the gene ends were 5 bases for V and 0 bases for J; bases not matched to a gene: 5. Germline-derived CDR1 and CDR2 are SGHAT and FQNNGV. This CDR3 region has 16 residues. The CDR3 bases are TGTGCCAGCAGCACCCCGGGACTAGCGAACACCGGGGAGCTGTTTTTT. Encoded protein: CASSTPGLANTGELFF.

V is TRBV7-9 and J is TRBJ2-7; a weak D match, TRBD2 (6 bases). V shed 5 bases and J shed 4 bases, with 18 bases lying between them. Germline loops: CDR1 SEHNR, CDR2 FQNEAQ (reference sequence). The CDR3 sequence is 15 residues long. DNA of the CDR3: TGTGCCAGCAGCCTCGGGGCGACTAGGGCATACGAGCAGTACTTC. Translating gives CASSLGATRAYEQYF.

V usage is TRBV5-5 and J usage is TRBJ2-1; D is uncertain. The CDR3 loop spans 11 amino acids. CDR1 and CDR2 from the germline V gene are SGHKS and YYEKEE (reference sequence). V was trimmed by 2 bases and J by 8 bases, leaving 5 bases between them. The DNA of the CDR3 is TGTGCCAGCAGCTTCTTGCATGAGCAGTTCTTC. Its protein is CASSFLHEQFF. The entire variable domain, with the rest obtained from reference TRBV5-5 and TRBJ2-1, is as follows: DAGVTQSPTHLIKTRGQQVTLRCSPISGHKSVSWYQQVLGQGPQFIFQYYEKEERGRGNFPDRFSARQFPNYSSELNVNALLLGDSALYLCASSFLHEQFFGPGTRLTVL.

V usage is TRBV4-1 and J usage is TRBJ2-1; the D gene is possibly TRBD2 (6 bases). V was trimmed by 2 bases and J by 8 bases, leaving 10 bases between them. This CDR3 has 13 amino acids. The germline V gene has CDR1 MGHRA and CDR2 YSYEKL. CDR3 in amino acids: CASSQLALYEQFF. DNA of the CDR3: TGCGCCAGCAGCCAACTAGCGCTCTATGAGCAGTTCTTC.

About this clone itself: Other nucleotide sequences from this sample produce the same CDR3. The chain has TRBV27 and TRBJ1-2; D not resolved. Germline V gene lookup returns CDR1 MNHEY and CDR2 SMNVEV (reference sequence). V lost 6 bases to trimming and J lost 2 bases, with 10 bases between them. The CDR3 consists of 13 residues. The CDR3 loop reads CASSRTENYGYTF. The CDR3 DNA reads TGTGCCAGCAGCCGGACCGAGAACTATGGCTACACCTTC.

The rearrangement uses TRBV10-3 and TRBJ2-7; either TRBD1 or TRBD2 may supply D (5 bases each). The CDR3 consists of 14 residues. V dropped 6 bases and J dropped 4 bases, with 16 bases sitting between them. Germline CDR1 and CDR2: ENHRY and SYGVKD. The CDR3 is CAIRGVEGPYEQYF. The DNA for the CDR3 is TGTGCCATCAGGGGGGTTGAGGGTCCGTACGAGCAGTACTTC.

The chain links TRBV7-9 to TRBJ2-5; D unclear. This CDR3 contains 15 residues. Trimming stripped 5 bases from V and 2 bases from J, with 15 bases between. Germline lookup yields CDR1 SEHNR and CDR2 FQNEAQ (reference sequence). For the CDR3, the DNA is TGTGCCAGCAGCCCCGGAACCAGGCCTCAAGAGACCCAGTACTTC. This sequence encodes CASSPGTRPQETQYF. Variable domain in full (rest from reference TRBV7-9 and TRBJ2-5): DTGVSQNPRHKITKRGQNVTFRCDPISEHNRLYWYRQTLGQGPEFLTYFQNEAQLEKSRLLSDRFSAERPKGSFSTLEIQRTEQGDSAMYLCASSPGTRPQETQYFGPGTRLLVL.

This clone was picked up one time. The chain links TRBV5-1 to TRBJ1-1, with D unclear. With 0 bases removed from V and 0 bases from J, the gap between germline ends came to 15 bases. This CDR3 comprises 17 residues. CDR1 is SGHRS and CDR2 is YFSETQ in the germline V gene. Written as DNA, the CDR3 is TGCGCCAGCAGCTTGGTTGGATCCCAGCTTATGAACACTGAAGCTTTCTTT. It specifies CASSLVGSQLMNTEAFF.

This rearrangement joins TRBV20-1 to TRBJ2-5; tentatively, D is TRBD2 (5 bases). This CDR3 is 11 amino acids long. The germline gives CDR1 DFQATT, CDR2 SNEGSKA (reference sequence). As DNA, the CDR3 is TGCAGCCCATCGGGGCAAGAGACCCAGTACTTC. Translated: CSPSGQETQYF.